These 8 T cell receptor beta chains were all obtained from the same sample, sequenced in a study of T cells in Graves' hyperthyroidism and ophthalmopathy. The investigators amplified TCR beta CDR3 regions from RNA transcripts. The study used the HTBI primer set for a first-round RT-PCR of the TCR CDR3. Using its own MiXCR run on the multiplex PCR reads, TCRdb lists one record per CDR3 protein. The table lists a few hundred thousand distinct CDR3 sequences, around 45% of them singletons. Sequenced: peripheral blood or thyroid tissue (not recorded which). These receptors were collected from a woman in her late teens or twenties with Graves' hyperthyroidism.

This chain uses TRBV6-1 with TRBJ2-7; 9 bases align to TRBD1. The CDR3 covers 14 residues. Per the germline V gene, CDR1 is MNHNS and CDR2 is SASEGT. V was pared by 6 bases and J by 3 bases, with 6 bases of the junction left unmatched. CDR3 bases: TGTGCCAGCAGGGGACAGGGCCGACTCTACGAGCAGTACTTC. Its protein product is CASRGQGRLYEQYF.

V usage is TRBV29-1 and J usage is TRBJ1-5; TRBD1 agrees at 7 bases. From germline, CDR1 is SQVTM and CDR2 ANQGSEA. CDR3 size: 12 residues. The J segment lost 7 bases and the V segment lost 8 bases, leaving 8 bases of the junction unmatched. CDR3 in amino acids: CSLVPGGQPQHF. Written as DNA, the CDR3 is TGCAGCTTGGTCCCAGGGGGGCAGCCCCAGCATTTT.

The gene calls are TRBV2 and TRBJ2-7, with 8 bases lining up with TRBD1. V lost 5 bases to trimming and J lost 4 bases; unmatched junction nucleotides: 7. The CDR3 loop spans 14 amino acids. The germline V gene has CDR1 SNHLY and CDR2 FYNNEI. The CDR3 here is CASSSQGALYEQYF. Here the CDR3 DNA reads TGTGCCAGCAGTTCGCAGGGGGCTCTTTACGAGCAGTACTTC.

This chain uses TRBV25-1 with TRBJ1-1; D remains unclear. Germline V gene data show CDR1 as MGHDK and CDR2 as SYGVNS. The V gene lost 5 bases and the J gene lost 6 bases, with 16 bases spanning the gap. The CDR3 length is 14 residues. The CDR3 DNA follows: TGTGCCAGCAGTTACGACGACGGCCAGCCTGAAGCTTTCTTT. It encodes CASSYDDGQPEAFF.

The rearrangement joins TRBV29-1 to TRBJ1-5, with D perhaps matching TRBD1 (5 bases). This CDR3 comprises 11 residues. CDR1 and CDR2 from the germline V gene are SQVTM and ANQGSEA. The CDR3 nucleotides are TGCACCGACTCACAGGACCAGCCCCAGCATTTT. As protein: CTDSQDQPQHF.

The chain is built from TRBV9 and TRBJ1-1; D ambiguous. Germline lookup yields CDR1 SGDLS and CDR2 YYNGEE. The CDR3 loop spans 15 amino acids. The germline V and J ends were trimmed by 4 bases and 4 bases, with 17 bases remaining between them. The CDR3, as DNA: TGTGCCAGCAGCCCCGAAAATGAACTAGGCACTGAAGCTTTCTTT. It encodes CASSPENELGTEAFF. Full variable domain (missing parts from reference TRBV9 and TRBJ1-1): DSGVTQTPKHLITATGQRVTLRCSPRSGDLSVYWYQQSLDQGLQFLIQYYNGEERAKGNILERFSAQQFPDLHSELNLSSLELGDSALYFCASSPENELGTEAFFGQGTRLTVV.

The chain joins TRBV5-1 to TRBJ2-7; D gene ambiguous. Deletions cut 4 bases from V and 3 bases from J, with 17 bases between. Germline CDR1 is SGHRS and CDR2 is YFSETQ. There are 15 residues in the CDR3. The CDR3, as DNA: TGCGCCAGCAGCCACCTAGAGTCCATGCGCTACGAGCAGTACTTC. Translation: CASSHLESMRYEQYF.

This clonotype was found many times. The chain employs TRBV7-2 and TRBJ2-7; TRBD1 is a possible D gene (5 bases). Per the germline V gene, CDR1 is SGHTA and CDR2 is FQGNSA. The ends were cut back, 5 bases at V and 6 bases at J, with 14 bases in the middle. CDR3 length: 13 residues. The DNA for the CDR3 is TGTGCCAGCAGCCCGAGGACATCGGGCGAGCAGTACTTC. Amino acids: CASSPRTSGEQYF.